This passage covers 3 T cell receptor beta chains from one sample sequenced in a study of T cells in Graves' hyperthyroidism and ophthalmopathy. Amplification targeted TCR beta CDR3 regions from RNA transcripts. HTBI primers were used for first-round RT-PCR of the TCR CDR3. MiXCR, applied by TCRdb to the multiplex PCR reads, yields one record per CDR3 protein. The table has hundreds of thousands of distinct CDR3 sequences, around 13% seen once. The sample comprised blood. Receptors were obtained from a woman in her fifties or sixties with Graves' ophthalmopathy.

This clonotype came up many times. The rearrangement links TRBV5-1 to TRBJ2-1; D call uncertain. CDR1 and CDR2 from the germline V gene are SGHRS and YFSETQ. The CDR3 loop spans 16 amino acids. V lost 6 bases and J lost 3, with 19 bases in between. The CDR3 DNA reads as TGCGCCAGCACGTCAGTTACCGGAGTGATCTACAATGAGCAGTTCTTC. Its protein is CASTSVTGVIYNEQFF. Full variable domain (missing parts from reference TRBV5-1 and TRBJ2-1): KAGVTQTPRYLIKTRGQQVTLSCSPISGHRSVSWYQQTPGQGLQFLFEYFSETQRNKGNFPGRFSGRQFSNSRSEMNVSTLELGDSALYLCASTSVTGVIYNEQFFGPGTRLTVL.

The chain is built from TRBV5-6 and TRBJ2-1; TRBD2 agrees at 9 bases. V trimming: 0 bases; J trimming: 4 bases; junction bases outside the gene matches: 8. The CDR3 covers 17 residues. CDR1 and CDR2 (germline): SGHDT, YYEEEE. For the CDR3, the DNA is TGTGCCAGCAGCTTGGATTTTTTGCGGGAGGGTTACAATGAGCAGTTCTTC. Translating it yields CASSLDFLREGYNEQFF.

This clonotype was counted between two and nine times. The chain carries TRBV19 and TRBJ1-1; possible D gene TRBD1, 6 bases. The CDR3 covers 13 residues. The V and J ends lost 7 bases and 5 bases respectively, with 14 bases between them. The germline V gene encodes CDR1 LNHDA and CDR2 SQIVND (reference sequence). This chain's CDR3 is CASNPGVTTEAFF. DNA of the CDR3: TGTGCCAGTAACCCAGGGGTGACGACTGAAGCTTTCTTT.